The 30 T cell receptor beta chains presented below share a single source sample, sequenced in a study of cytomegalovirus exposure and HLA in healthy donors. The protocol was immunoSEQ multiplex PCR, while the TCRdb copy is restricted to in-frame clones and leaves out a portion. The sample has approximately 99,000 clones; about 94% are singletons. The sequencing sample was made of PBMCs. All receptors come from a woman aged 18 to 35 in good health and CMV-seronegative.

J is TRBJ2-5 and V is TRBV6-5; 7 positions agree with TRBD2. CDR3 size: 14 residues. J lost 1 base, V lost 6 bases, and 5 bases had no gene match. CDR1 is MNHEY and CDR2 is SVGAGI in the germline V gene. Written as DNA, the CDR3 is TGTGCCAGCAGAATCCGCGGGGGCCAAGAGACCCAGTACTTC. Translation: CASRIRGGQETQYF.

The V and J genes are TRBV4-1 and TRBJ1-2, with 9 bases lining up with TRBD1. V gave up 4 bases and J gave up 2 bases; unmatched junction bases: 14. The CDR3 spans 18 residues. Looked up from germline, CDR1 is MGHRA and CDR2 is YSYEKL. CDR3 bases: TGCGCCAGCAGCCGGACATCGGTCGGGACAGGGCGAAACTATGGCTACACCTTC. It specifies CASSRTSVGTGRNYGYTF.

The rearrangement joins TRBV5-4 to TRBJ2-3; D not resolved. Germline V gives CDR1 SGHNT, CDR2 YYREEE (reference sequence). This CDR3 has 15 amino acids. Trimming stripped 3 bases from V and 1 base from J, with 12 bases between. This CDR3 reads CASSSPTSGTDTQYF. DNA of the CDR3: TGTGCCAGCAGCTCGCCCACATCTGGCACAGATACGCAGTATTTT.

CDR3: CASSEGGDPGELFF. In DNA form, the CDR3 reads TGTGCCAGCAGCGAGGGGGGGGACCCCGGGGAGCTGTTTTTT. V is TRBV9 and J is TRBJ2-2; TRBD2 might be the D (7 bases). Trimming cost V 3 bases and J 6 bases, with 12 bases left between them. This CDR3 comprises 14 residues. The germline CDR1 and CDR2 sequences are SGDLS and YYNGEE.

The CDR3 coding sequence is TGCAGCGGCGGCCGGTCGAGCGGGGGGTCCAATGAGCAGTTCTTC. It yields the protein CSGGRSSGGSNEQFF. The chain joins TRBV29-1 to TRBJ2-1, with 9 bases identical to TRBD2. This CDR3 is built from 15 residues. The ends lost 7 bases at V and 6 bases at J; junction bases unmatched: 13. Germline CDR1 SQVTM, CDR2 ANQGSEA.

The chain couples TRBV21-1 to TRBJ2-5; the D segment call TRBD1 is taken from the table without a DNA check. TRBV21-1 is labeled a pseudogene. The CDR3 spans 15 residues. CDR3: CASSLTWTAQETQYF. The CDR3 nucleotides are TGTGCCAGCAGCCTCACCTGGACAGCCCAAGAGACCCAGTACTTC.

The chain has TRBV4-3 and TRBJ1-2; the D is unclear. Germline V gene data show CDR1 as LGHNA and CDR2 as YSLEER. V lost 0 bases and J lost 0, with 14 bases in between. The CDR3 extends over 17 amino acids. The CDR3 here is CASSQDVRTVTNYGYTF. In DNA, the CDR3 is TGCGCCAGCAGCCAAGATGTGCGTACAGTGACTAACTATGGCTACACCTTC.

V gene TRBV9 combines with J gene TRBJ2-3; 7 bases fit TRBD2. The CDR3 length is 15 residues. Germline CDR1 reads SGDLS; CDR2 reads YYNGEE. Losses at the gene ends were 4 bases for V and 0 bases for J; bases not matched to a gene: 5. The CDR3 DNA follows: TGTGCCAGCAGCTTTCGGGGGGATAGCACAGATACGCAGTATTTT. It codes for CASSFRGDSTDTQYF.

The rearrangement links TRBV11-2 to TRBJ2-5; 9 positions match TRBD2. CDR1 and CDR2 from the germline V gene are SGHAT and FQNNGV. Unmatched junction bases numbered 3, after V lost 3 bases and J lost 1 base. The CDR3 covers 15 residues. The CDR3 coding sequence is TGTGCCAGCAGCTTCGGCGGGGGGGCCCAAGAGACCCAGTACTTC. Protein product: CASSFGGGAQETQYF.

This clone appeared a single time. The gene calls are TRBV10-3 and TRBJ2-1, with 8 positions matching TRBD2. This CDR3 contains 16 residues. Germline V gene lookup returns CDR1 ENHRY and CDR2 SYGVKD. Unmatched junction bases numbered 11, after V lost 2 bases and J lost 8 bases. This CDR3 reads CAISERSGGPVDEQFF. In DNA form, the CDR3 reads TGTGCCATCAGTGAGAGGTCGGGGGGGCCCGTGGATGAGCAGTTCTTC.

The V gene is TRBV2, the J gene TRBJ2-1, with TRBD2 identical over 13 bases. This CDR3 comprises 16 residues. Germline loops: CDR1 SNHLY, CDR2 FYNNEI. With 3 bases clipped from V and 9 bases from J, the junction kept 8 bases outside the gene matches. The CDR3, as DNA: TGTGCCAGCAGTGAGTCACTAGCGGGGGGGCAGGGTGAGCAGTTCTTC. This translates into CASSESLAGGQGEQFF.

J is TRBJ2-2 and V is TRBV28; D uncertain. CDR3 length equals 15 residues. CDR1 and CDR2 (germline): MDHEN, SYDVKM. The V gene lost 5 bases and the J gene lost 0 bases, with 10 bases spanning the gap. The CDR3 loop reads CASSPSGANTGELFF. As DNA, the CDR3 is TGTGCCAGCAGTCCATCAGGTGCGAACACCGGGGAGCTGTTTTTT.

On this clone: Within the sample, other DNA sequences also encode this same CDR3. V usage is TRBV4-1 and J usage is TRBJ1-1; 9 nucleotides line up with TRBD1. Germline-derived CDR1 and CDR2 are MGHRA and YSYEKL. J was trimmed by 4 bases and V by 0 bases; bases with no gene match: 3. The CDR3 contains 15 residues. CDR3 in amino acids: CASSQEGQGGTEAFF. The CDR3 bases are TGCGCCAGCAGCCAAGAGGGACAGGGAGGCACTGAAGCTTTCTTT.

The chain has TRBV27 and TRBJ2-1; 15 nucleotides match TRBD2. The CDR3 consists of 15 residues. Trimming took 5 bases from V and 8 from J; bases not matched to a gene: 4. Germline CDR1 is MNHEY and CDR2 is SMNVEV (reference sequence). The CDR3 protein is CASSRTSGGGYEQFF. The CDR3 DNA sequence: TGTGCCAGCAGTCGGACTAGCGGGGGGGGGTATGAGCAGTTCTTC.

This chain links TRBV28 with TRBJ2-5; D might be TRBD2 (6 bases). Trimming removed 11 bases from V and 5 bases from J, with 12 bases in between. The CDR3 runs to 11 residues. Germline CDR1 is MDHEN and CDR2 is SYDVKM. The CDR3 sequence: CAVGGGETQYF. In nucleotides, the CDR3 is TGTGCCGTCGGGGGTGGGGAGACCCAGTACTTC.

This chain joins TRBV19 and TRBJ2-7, with TRBD1 identical over 9 bases. Germline CDR1 and CDR2: LNHDA and SQIVND (reference sequence). The ends lost 9 bases at V and 5 bases at J; junction bases unmatched: 8. This CDR3 has 13 residues. The CDR3, as DNA: TGTGCCAGCAGACGACAGGGGGGAAACGAGCAGTACTTC. Translated: CASRRQGGNEQYF.

Written as DNA, the CDR3 is TGTGCCAGCAGCCAAACTTTGACAGGGGGCAAGTTCTTC. This codes for CASSQTLTGGKFF. The J gene is TRBJ2-1, the V gene TRBV14; 10 bases map to TRBD1. This CDR3 region has 13 residues. The V gene's germline CDR1 is SGHDN and CDR2 FVKESK. J gave up 14 bases and V 2 bases, and 6 bases lay outside the gene matches.

This sequence joins TRBV5-1 and TRBJ2-5; tentatively, D is TRBD1 (7 bases). Germline lookup yields CDR1 SGHRS and CDR2 YFSETQ. V gave up 4 bases and J gave up 5 bases, with 15 bases separating them. The CDR3 loop spans 14 amino acids. The CDR3 reads CASSLSRGVETQYF. CDR3 nucleotides: TGCGCCAGCAGCCTAAGCAGGGGGGTGGAGACCCAGTACTTC.

The chain is built from TRBV27 and TRBJ1-1, with 8 bases aligning to TRBD1. This CDR3 is built from 13 residues. V was pared by 7 bases and J by 6 bases, with 7 bases of the junction left unmatched. Germline lookup yields CDR1 MNHEY and CDR2 SMNVEV (reference sequence). CDR3 amino acids: CASIGQGGAEAFF. As DNA, the CDR3 is TGTGCCAGCATCGGACAGGGTGGCGCTGAAGCTTTCTTT.

This chain links TRBV11-2 with TRBJ2-7; 8 bases agree with TRBD2. This CDR3 region has 13 residues. Germline trimming cut 8 bases from V and 3 bases from J; bases unmatched to any gene: 6. CDR1 is SGHAT and CDR2 is FQNNGV in the germline V gene. The CDR3 nucleotides read TGTGCCAGCGGCGGGGGGTACCTCTACGAGCAGTACTTC. It encodes CASGGGYLYEQYF.

The V and J genes are TRBV4-3 and TRBJ1-5; perhaps TRBD1 as D (5 bases). The CDR3 covers 15 residues. V lost 0 bases and J lost 7, with 13 bases in between. CDR1 LGHNA and CDR2 YSLEER come from the germline V gene. The CDR3 DNA is TGCGCCAGCAGCCAAGAAGTAGGGGTAAGGCAGCCCCAGCATTTT. Translated, it gives CASSQEVGVRQPQHF.

This rearrangement joins TRBV9 to TRBJ1-1; D is unresolved. With 2 bases removed from V and 0 bases from J, the gap between germline ends came to 8 bases. The CDR3 extends over 14 amino acids. Looked up from germline, CDR1 is SGDLS and CDR2 is YYNGEE. For the CDR3, the DNA is TGTGCCAGCAGCGTTGGGAGCATGAACACTGAAGCTTTCTTT. It specifies CASSVGSMNTEAFF.

This clone was recorded only once. The chain links TRBV5-1 to TRBJ2-1; 12 bases fit TRBD2. The CDR3 runs to 16 residues. Trimming removed 0 bases from V and 9 bases from J; junction bases left unmatched: 7. CDR1 is SGHRS, CDR2 YFSETQ, per germline. The CDR3 loop reads CASSLEPSGGAGEQFF. The CDR3 DNA is TGCGCCAGCAGCTTGGAGCCTAGCGGGGGGGCGGGTGAGCAGTTCTTC.

The chain uses TRBV5-1 and TRBJ2-7; TRBD1 agrees at 8 bases. The CDR3 totals 12 residues. V lost 5 bases to trimming and J lost 5 bases; unmatched junction nucleotides: 3. Germline CDR1 and CDR2: SGHRS and YFSETQ. CDR3 DNA: TGCGCCAGCAGGTCGACAGGGGACGAGCAGTACTTC. Its translation is CASRSTGDEQYF.

V and J are TRBV4-2 and TRBJ2-1, with 9 bases that match TRBD2. CDR1 is LGHNA, CDR2 YNFKEQ, per germline. V was pared by 2 bases and J by 8 bases, with 16 bases of the junction left unmatched. The length of the CDR3 is 18 residues. CDR3 in amino acids: CASSQTRPGAGGPDEQFF. CDR3 in DNA: TGTGCCAGCAGCCAAACCAGACCCGGGGCGGGGGGGCCGGATGAGCAGTTCTTC.

This clone was seen a single time. The chain employs TRBV28 and TRBJ2-7, with D possibly matching TRBD1 (5 bases). V was trimmed by 7 bases and J by 3 bases, leaving 10 bases between them. This CDR3 is 12 amino acids long. CDR1 is MDHEN, CDR2 SYDVKM, per germline. CDR3 sequence: CASNRNIYEQYF. The CDR3 nucleotides are TGTGCCAGCAACAGGAACATCTACGAGCAGTACTTC.

This sequence joins TRBV9 and TRBJ1-1, with 9 nucleotides matching TRBD1. J lost 3 bases, V lost 3 bases, and 6 bases had no gene match. This CDR3 spans 15 amino acids. CDR1 and CDR2 (germline): SGDLS, YYNGEE. In DNA, the CDR3 is TGTGCCAGCAGCGATAGGACAGGGGTGGACACTGAAGCTTTCTTT. It yields the protein CASSDRTGVDTEAFF.

V and J are TRBV5-4 and TRBJ2-3, with 7 positions matching TRBD2. Per germline, CDR1 SGHNT and CDR2 YYREEE (reference sequence). Germline trimming cut 5 bases from V and 2 bases from J; bases unmatched to any gene: 8. The CDR3 has 15 residues. CDR3 in DNA: TGTGCCAGCAGTTACGGACTAGGAGACACAGATACGCAGTATTTT. It encodes CASSYGLGDTDTQYF.

The chain employs TRBV7-2 and TRBJ1-6; possible D gene TRBD1, 6 bases. The germline V gene has CDR1 SGHTA and CDR2 FQGNSA. The CDR3 loop spans 15 amino acids. V gave up 1 base and J gave up 6 bases, with 10 bases separating them. The CDR3 reads CASSLGTVLNSPLHF. The CDR3 bases are TGTGCCAGCAGCTTAGGGACAGTACTTAATTCACCCCTCCACTTT.

The chain recombines TRBV27 with TRBJ2-7; a possible D gene is TRBD2 (6 bases). CDR3 length equals 13 residues. Germline V lookup: CDR1 MNHEY, CDR2 SMNVEV (reference sequence). V lost 3 bases and J lost 0, with 6 bases in between. CDR3 bases: TGTGCCAGCAGTTTGCGGGGCTCCTACGAGCAGTACTTC. It yields the protein CASSLRGSYEQYF.